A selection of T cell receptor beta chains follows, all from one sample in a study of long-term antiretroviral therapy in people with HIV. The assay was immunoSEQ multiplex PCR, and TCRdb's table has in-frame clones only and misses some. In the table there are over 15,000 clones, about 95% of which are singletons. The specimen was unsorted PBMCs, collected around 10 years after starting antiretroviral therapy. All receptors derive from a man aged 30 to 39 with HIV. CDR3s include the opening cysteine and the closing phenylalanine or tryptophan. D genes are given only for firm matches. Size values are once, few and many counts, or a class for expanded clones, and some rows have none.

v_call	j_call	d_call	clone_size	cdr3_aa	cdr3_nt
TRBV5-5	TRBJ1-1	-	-	CASTLEGRSNTEAFF	TGTGCCAGCACCTTGGAGGGCAGGTCGAACACTGAAGCTTTCTTT
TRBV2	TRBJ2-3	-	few	CASTSSAFTDTQYF	TGTGCCAGCACTTCATCAGCCTTCACAGATACGCAGTATTTT
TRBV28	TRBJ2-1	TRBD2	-	CASSLPWGGNNEQFF	TGTGCCAGCAGTCTCCCGTGGGGGGGAAACAATGAGCAGTTCTTC
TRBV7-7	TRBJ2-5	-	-	CASSLVSPEETQYF	TGTGCTAGCAGCTTAGTTTCCCCGGAAGAGACCCAGTACTTC
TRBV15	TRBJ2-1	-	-	CATSRDLQAGEQFF	TGTGCCACCAGCAGAGACCTGCAGGCTGGCGAGCAGTTCTTC
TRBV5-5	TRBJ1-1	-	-	CASSWKTENTEAFF	TGTGCCAGCAGCTGGAAAACAGAGAACACTGAAGCTTTCTTT
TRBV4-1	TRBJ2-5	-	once	CASSQGTVLPQETQYF	TGCGCCAGCAGCCAAGGGACAGTGCTACCCCAAGAGACCCAGTACTTC
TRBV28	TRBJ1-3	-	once	CASSFRGTLAGNTIYF	TGTGCCAGCAGTTTCCGGGGGACGCTCGCTGGAAACACCATATATTTT
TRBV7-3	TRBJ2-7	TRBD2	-	CASSSHSTSGGAPPYEQYF	TGTGCCAGCAGCTCTCACTCAACTAGCGGGGGTGCCCCCCCCTACGAGCAGTACTTC
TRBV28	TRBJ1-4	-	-	CASSTTIANEKLFF	TGTGCCAGCAGCACCACCATCGCTAATGAAAAACTGTTTTTT
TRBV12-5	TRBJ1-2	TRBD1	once	CASGLVGTGGGYTF	TGTGCTAGTGGTTTGGTCGGGACAGGGGGTGGCTACACCTTC
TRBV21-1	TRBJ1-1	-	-	CASTSGQDRGAEAFF	TGTGCCAGCACCTCGGGCCAGGACAGGGGTGCTGAAGCTTTCTTT
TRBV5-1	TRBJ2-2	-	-	CASSLSDTGELFF	TGCGCCAGCAGCTTGTCAGACACCGGGGAGCTGTTTTTT
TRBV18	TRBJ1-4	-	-	CASATERSEKLFF	TGTGCCAGCGCGACAGAAAGGAGTGAAAAACTGTTTTTT
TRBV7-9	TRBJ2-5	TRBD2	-	CASSQGLAGGPETQYF	TGTGCCAGCAGCCAGGGACTAGCGGGGGGGCCCGAGACCCAGTACTTC
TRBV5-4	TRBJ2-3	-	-	CASSLGRGAQDTQYF	TGTGCCAGCAGCTTGGGTCGGGGGGCTCAAGATACGCAGTATTTT
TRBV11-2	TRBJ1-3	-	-	CASSPLQGAGNTIYF	TGTGCCAGCAGCCCATTGCAGGGTGCTGGAAACACCATATATTTT
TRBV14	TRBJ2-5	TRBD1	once	CASSQEIPRRPGGRETQYF	TGTGCCAGCAGCCAAGAGATCCCCCGCCGGCCAGGGGGAAGGGAGACCCAGTACTTC
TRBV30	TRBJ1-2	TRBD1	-	CAWSEGQNYGYTF	TGTGCCTGGAGTGAGGGACAGAACTATGGCTACACCTTC
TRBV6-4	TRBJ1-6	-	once	CASSGDGGFNSPLHF	TGTGCCAGCAGCGGGGACGGAGGATTTAATTCACCCCTCCACTTT
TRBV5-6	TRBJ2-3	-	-	CASSQLTGTSTDTQYF	TGTGCCAGCAGCCAACTGACAGGGACTAGCACAGATACGCAGTATTTT
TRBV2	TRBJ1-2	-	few	CASSYRDPSYGYTF	TGTGCCAGCAGTTACAGGGACCCCTCCTATGGCTACACCTTC
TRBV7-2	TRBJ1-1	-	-	CASSLGVGRAFF	TGTGCCAGCAGCTTAGGTGTTGGAAGGGCTTTCTTT
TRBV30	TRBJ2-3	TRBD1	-	CAWSLGQGGTDTQYF	TGTGCCTGGAGTTTAGGACAGGGCGGCACAGATACGCAGTATTTT
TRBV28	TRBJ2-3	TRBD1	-	CASRHGTDSTDTQYF	TGTGCCAGCAGACATGGGACAGATAGCACAGATACGCAGTATTTT
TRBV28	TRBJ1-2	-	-	CASKSGNFYGYTF	TGTGCCAGCAAGTCTGGGAATTTCTATGGCTACACCTTC
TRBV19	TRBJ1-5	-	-	CASSPSDSNQPQHF	TGTGCCAGTAGTCCCTCGGATAGCAATCAGCCCCAGCATTTT
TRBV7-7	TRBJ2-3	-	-	CASSVGVVDTQYF	TGTGCTAGCAGCGTAGGGGTTGTGGATACGCAGTATTTT
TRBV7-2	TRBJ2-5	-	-	CASSFSGLRETQYF	TGTGCCAGCAGCTTCTCGGGCCTCCGGGAGACCCAGTACTTC
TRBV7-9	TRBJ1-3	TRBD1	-	CASSSFWAGRTGGNTIYF	TGTGCCAGCAGCTCGTTTTGGGCTGGCCGGACAGGGGGAAACACCATATATTTT
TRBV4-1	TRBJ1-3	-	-	CASSQEERGFGNTIYF	TGCGCCAGCAGCCAAGAAGAGCGTGGCTTCGGAAACACCATATATTTT
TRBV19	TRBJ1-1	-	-	CASSIVWGSERGYTEAFF	TGTGCCAGTAGTATTGTTTGGGGGTCTGAGCGGGGGTACACTGAAGCTTTCTTT
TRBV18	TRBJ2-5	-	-	CASSPRSQGETQYF	TGTGCCAGCTCACCAAGGTCTCAGGGGGAGACCCAGTACTTC
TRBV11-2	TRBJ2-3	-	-	CASSLGAGGTDTQYF	TGTGCCAGCAGCTTAGGGGCCGGTGGCACAGATACGCAGTATTTT
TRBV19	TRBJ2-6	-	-	CASSISGSSGANVLTF	TGTGCCAGTAGTATATCCGGGAGCTCTGGGGCCAACGTCCTGACTTTC
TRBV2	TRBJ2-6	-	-	CASRVRDGGANVLTF	TGTGCCAGCAGGGTAAGGGACGGTGGGGCCAACGTCCTGACTTTC
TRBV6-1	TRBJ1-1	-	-	CASPEATGATTEAFF	TGTGCCAGCCCAGAAGCGACGGGGGCGACCACTGAAGCTTTCTTT
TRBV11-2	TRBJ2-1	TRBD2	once	CASSLVSTSGVNEQFF	TGTGCCAGCAGCTTAGTTTCGACTAGCGGGGTCAATGAGCAGTTCTTC
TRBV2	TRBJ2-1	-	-	CASSVSLLYNEQFF	TGTGCCAGCAGTGTGAGCCTCCTTTACAATGAGCAGTTCTTC
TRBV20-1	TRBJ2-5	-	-	CSARGQETQYF	TGCAGTGCTAGGGGACAAGAGACCCAGTACTTC
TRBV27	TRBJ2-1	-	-	CASSLGQGIHYNEQFF	TGTGCCAGCAGTTTAGGTCAAGGTATCCATTACAATGAGCAGTTCTTC
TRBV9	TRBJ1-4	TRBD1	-	CASSVDPGGRANEKLFF	TGTGCCAGCAGCGTAGACCCAGGGGGCCGAGCTAATGAAAAACTGTTTTTT
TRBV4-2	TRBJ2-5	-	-	CASSQEDGETQYF	TGTGCCAGCAGCCAAGAGGACGGAGAGACCCAGTACTTC
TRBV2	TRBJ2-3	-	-	CASRRNRNPFTDTQYF	TGTGCCAGCAGGCGAAACAGGAATCCCTTCACAGATACGCAGTATTTT
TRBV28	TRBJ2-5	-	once	CASSLLQETQYF	TGTGCCAGCAGTTTATTACAAGAGACCCAGTACTTC
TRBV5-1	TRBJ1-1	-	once	CASSLTANTEAFF	TGCGCCAGCAGCTTGACTGCGAACACTGAAGCTTTCTTT
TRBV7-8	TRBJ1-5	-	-	CASSLGPTRERPQHF	TGTGCCAGCAGCTTAGGCCCAACGCGGGAAAGGCCCCAGCATTTT
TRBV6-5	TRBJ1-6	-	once	CAVWSDLNSPLHF	TGTGCCGTCTGGAGCGACTTAAATTCACCCCTCCACTTT
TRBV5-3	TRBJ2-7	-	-	CARSPLGGSRGSYEQYF	TGTGCCAGAAGCCCCTTAGGGGGAAGTCGGGGGTCCTACGAGCAGTACTTC
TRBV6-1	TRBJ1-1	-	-	CASSEGPSMNTEAFF	TGTGCCAGCAGTGAAGGCCCGAGTATGAACACTGAAGCTTTCTTT
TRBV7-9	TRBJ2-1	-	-	CASSSRQYNEQFF	TGTGCCAGCAGCTCGAGGCAGTACAATGAGCAGTTCTTC
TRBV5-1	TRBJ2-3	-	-	CASRDEGADTQYF	TGCGCCAGCAGGGACGAGGGGGCAGATACGCAGTATTTT
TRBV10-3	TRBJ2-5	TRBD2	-	CAISEPGRTPSGETQYF	TGTGCCATCAGTGAGCCCGGCCGTACACCTAGCGGGGAGACCCAGTACTTC
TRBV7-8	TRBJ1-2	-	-	CASSLTGPFNYGYTF	TGTGCCAGCAGCTTAACGGGACCGTTTAACTATGGCTACACCTTC
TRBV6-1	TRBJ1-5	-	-	CASRENDRQPQHF	TGTGCCAGCAGAGAAAATGACAGACAGCCCCAGCATTTT
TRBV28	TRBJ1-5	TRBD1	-	CASSGGQGGNQPQHF	TGTGCCAGCAGCGGGGGACAGGGAGGCAATCAGCCCCAGCATTTT
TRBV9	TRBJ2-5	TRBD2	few	CASSVGVAGAETQYF	TGTGCCAGCAGCGTAGGAGTAGCGGGGGCAGAGACCCAGTACTTC
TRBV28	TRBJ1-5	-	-	CAHSQLNPPSQHF	TGTGCCCATTCCCAACTCAACCCGCCGTCCCAGCATTTT
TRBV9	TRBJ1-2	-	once	CASSPRQLSYGYTF	TGTGCCAGCAGCCCCCGACAGCTCAGCTATGGCTACACCTTC